This T cell receptor (beta chain) stems from a study of T cell repertoires in cytomegalovirus infection. Study findings and constraints: Individuals carrying CMV plus the relevant HLA were identified by cumulative frequency of public TCR beta families. CMV-specific HLA-C-restricted TCR beta clonotypes dominated the ex vivo response.

Trimming removed 1 base at V and 7 bases at J, with 13 bases between. Germline V lookup: CDR1 MDHEN, CDR2 SYDVKM. The CDR3 consists of 14 residues. This clonotype was seen only a few times. Its antigen is as yet unknown. From the reads, TCRdb called clonotypes with MiXCR, one entry per CDR3 protein. This table holds some 700,000 distinct CDR3 sequences, less than 40% found once. J is TRBJ2-5 and V is TRBV28; perhaps TRBD1 as D (6 bases). The origin of this receptor is a human donor in good health (CMV status not recorded). Some clones in this sample may be carry-over from other donors' samples. Sequencing input: PBMCs. The DNA of the CDR3 is TGTGCCAGCAGTTTATTGGTTCGAGGGGGGACCCAGTACTTC. Encoded protein: CASSLLVRGGTQYF. The whole variable domain, remainder taken from reference TRBV28 and TRBJ2-5, is DVKVTQSSRYLVKRTGEKVFLECVQDMDHENMFWYRQDPGLGLRLIYFSYDVKMKEKGDIPEGYSVSREKKERFSLILESASTNQTSMYLCASSLLVRGGTQYFGPGTRLLVL.